The 10 T cell receptor beta chains below all came from one sample that was sequenced in a study of blood T cell repertoires in COVID-19. Repertoires were generated with immunoSEQ multiplex PCR, while TCRdb's copy carries only in-frame clones and drops some. The data show approximately 4,000 clones, about nine tenths seen once. The sample was peripheral blood. Receptors originate from a woman aged 70-85 years with active COVID-19.

The chain links TRBV11-2 to TRBJ1-4; no clear D gene. The CDR3 has 15 amino acids. V gave up 2 bases and J gave up 1 base, with 8 bases separating them. Germline V gene lookup returns CDR1 SGHAT and CDR2 FQNNGV. The CDR3 sequence: CASSLSPGTNEKLFF. The CDR3 coding sequence is TGTGCCAGCAGCTTAAGTCCGGGAACTAATGAAAAACTGTTTTTT.

The chain is built from TRBV5-4 and TRBJ2-5, with TRBD1 identical over 9 bases. The CDR3 sequence is 14 residues long. The V segment lost 4 bases and the J segment 5 bases; nucleotides outside the gene matches: 6. Germline V gene sequence: CDR1 SGHNT, CDR2 YYREEE (reference sequence). CDR3 nucleotide sequence: TGTGCCAGCAGCCGTGACGGGACAGGGGAGACCCAGTACTTC. Its translation is CASSRDGTGETQYF.

This clone occurred a few times. This rearrangement joins TRBV5-1 to TRBJ2-7; D is uncertain. The CDR3 sequence is 16 residues long. Deletions cut 3 bases from V and 2 bases from J, with 18 bases between. Germline V gene sequence: CDR1 SGHRS, CDR2 YFSETQ. CDR3 sequence reads: CASSSGNGIGTYEQYF. CDR3 DNA sequence: TGCGCCAGCAGCTCAGGCAACGGAATAGGAACCTACGAGCAGTACTTC.

The rearrangement links TRBV12-3 or TRBV12-4 to TRBJ1-1, with D uncertain. The V end was cut by 6 bases, the J end by 4 bases, with 9 bases between. The CDR3 sequence is 12 residues long. The CDR3 spells CASSRLPTEAFF. CDR3 nucleotide sequence: TGTGCCAGCAGCCGTCTACCCACTGAAGCTTTCTTT.

The chain couples TRBV3-1 (or the pseudogene TRBV3-2) to TRBJ1-1; the D gene is possibly TRBD1 (5 bases). Trimming left V 0 bases short and J 11 bases short, with 7 bases between. The germline gives CDR1 LGHDT, CDR2 YNNKEL (reference sequence). This CDR3 is 11 amino acids long. CDR3 sequence reads: CASSQDRVAFF. In DNA form, the CDR3 reads TGTGCCAGCAGCCAAGACAGGGTTGCTTTCTTT.

The genes are TRBV5-6 and TRBJ2-7; 7 positions agree with TRBD1. This CDR3 has 14 residues. Germline trimming cut 5 bases from V and 4 bases from J; bases unmatched to any gene: 9. Germline loops: CDR1 SGHDT, CDR2 YYEEEE. The CDR3 region is CASRVRDRYYEQYF. Here the CDR3 DNA reads TGTGCCAGCAGGGTCCGGGACAGATATTACGAGCAGTACTTC.

The CDR3 spells CASSEVVAGGTTGELFF. The CDR3 region has the DNA TGTGCCAGCAGTGAAGTGGTGGCGGGGGGGACGACCGGGGAGCTGTTTTTT. The V and J genes are TRBV6-1 and TRBJ2-2; 9 bases are shared with TRBD2. This CDR3 is 17 amino acids long. Germline V lookup: CDR1 MNHNS, CDR2 SASEGT. Trimming removed 1 base from V and 5 bases from J; junction bases left unmatched: 8.

The chain has TRBV7-3 and TRBJ2-7; D is possibly TRBD1 (6 bases). Germline assignment: CDR1 SGHTA and CDR2 FQGTGA. The germline V and J ends were trimmed by 2 bases and 3 bases, with 14 bases remaining between them. This CDR3 spans 15 amino acids. Written as DNA, the CDR3 is TGTGCCAGCAGCTTAGGGCCAGGGGAGATCTACGAGCAGTACTTC. Translating it yields CASSLGPGEIYEQYF.

The chain links TRBV5-1 to TRBJ1-6; a possible D gene is TRBD1 (6 bases). The V end was cut by 0 bases, the J end by 6 bases, with 7 bases between. Germline V gene data show CDR1 as SGHRS and CDR2 as YFSETQ. The CDR3 length is 14 residues. The DNA of the CDR3 is TGCGCCAGCAGCTTGGGGACAGTTAATTCACCCCTCCACTTT. Its translation: CASSLGTVNSPLHF.

The rearrangement links TRBV10-3 to TRBJ2-5; TRBD2 matches at 10 bases. The CDR3 runs to 14 residues. In germline, CDR1 is ENHRY, CDR2 SYGVKD. The V segment lost 6 bases and the J segment 4 bases; nucleotides outside the gene matches: 5. The DNA of the CDR3 is TGTGCCATCAGCGCCGGGACTAGCGCAGAGACCCAGTACTTC. Translating gives CAISAGTSAETQYF.